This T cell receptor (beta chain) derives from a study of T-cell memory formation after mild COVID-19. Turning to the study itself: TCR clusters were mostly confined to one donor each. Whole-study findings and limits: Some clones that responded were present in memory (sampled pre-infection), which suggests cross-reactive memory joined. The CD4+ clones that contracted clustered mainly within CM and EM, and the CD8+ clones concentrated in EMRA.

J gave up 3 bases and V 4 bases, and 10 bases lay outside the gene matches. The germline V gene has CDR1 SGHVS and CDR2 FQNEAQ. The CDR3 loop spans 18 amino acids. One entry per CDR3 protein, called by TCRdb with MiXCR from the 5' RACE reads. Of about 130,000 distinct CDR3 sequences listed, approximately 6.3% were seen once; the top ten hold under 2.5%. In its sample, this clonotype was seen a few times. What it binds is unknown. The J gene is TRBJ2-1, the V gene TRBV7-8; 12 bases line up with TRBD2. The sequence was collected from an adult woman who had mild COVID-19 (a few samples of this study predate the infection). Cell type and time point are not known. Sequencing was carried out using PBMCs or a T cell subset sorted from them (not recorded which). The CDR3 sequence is CASSSPRRLAGVYNEQFF. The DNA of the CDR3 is TGTGCCAGCAGCTCTCCCCGTCGACTAGCGGGAGTCTACAATGAGCAGTTCTTC.